Following are 29 T cell receptor beta chains from one sample sequenced in a study of cytomegalovirus exposure and HLA in healthy donors. The PCR employed 60 Vbeta primers together with 13 Jbeta primers. The repertoire was sequenced with immunoSEQ multiplex PCR; TCRdb's copy has only in-frame clones and lacks some. The sample has 80,000 to 95,000 clones, roughly 69% seen once. Sequenced input: PBMCs. All receptors derive from a woman in her 30s in good health and CMV-seronegative.

The chain links TRBV30 to TRBJ2-7, with 7 bases lining up with TRBD1. After removal of 5 bases from V and 5 bases from J, the junction contained 9 bases not matched to a gene. The V gene's germline CDR1 is GTSNPN and CDR2 SVGIG (reference sequence). The CDR3 covers 13 residues. CDR3 amino acids: CAWARQGPNEQYF. The CDR3 DNA is TGTGCCTGGGCCAGACAGGGACCTAACGAGCAGTACTTC.

This clone was found once. V and J are TRBV10-3 and TRBJ2-7, with 12 nucleotides matching TRBD2. There are 14 residues in the CDR3. V shed 7 bases, J shed 1 base, and the junction held 2 bases outside the gene matches. The germline V gene has CDR1 ENHRY and CDR2 SYGVKD. CDR3 sequence: CAITGTSGSYEQYF. Here the CDR3 DNA reads TGTGCCATCACTGGGACTAGCGGGTCCTACGAGCAGTACTTC.

This clone was observed a few times. The chain couples TRBV18 to TRBJ2-1; TRBD2 matches at 8 bases. The germline CDR1 and CDR2 sequences are KGHSH and LQKENI. CDR3 length: 15 amino acids. V dropped 5 bases and J dropped 0; count of bases not matched to a gene: 3. The CDR3 bases are TGTGCCAGCTCAGTCAGCGGGAGCTCCTACAATGAGCAGTTCTTC. Its protein product is CASSVSGSSYNEQFF.

The rearrangement uses TRBV5-1 and TRBJ2-1; 7 positions match TRBD2. The CDR3 length is 15 residues. Trimming at V came to 4 bases and at J to 7 bases, leaving 11 bases not matched to a gene. Germline-derived CDR1 and CDR2 are SGHRS and YFSETQ. This CDR3 is CASSMTSSHMNEQFF. The CDR3 DNA sequence: TGCGCCAGCAGCATGACTAGCTCCCACATGAATGAGCAGTTCTTC.

V is TRBV19 and J is TRBJ2-7, with 11 bases matching TRBD2. The germline CDR1 and CDR2 sequences are LNHDA and SQIVND (reference sequence). This CDR3 contains 14 residues. Trimming took 6 bases from V and 4 from J; bases not matched to a gene: 5. The CDR3 spells CASSWGTSGYEQYF. The CDR3 DNA follows: TGTGCCAGTAGCTGGGGGACTAGCGGTTACGAGCAGTACTTC.

The chain uses TRBV12-5 and TRBJ2-1, with 11 bases identical to TRBD2. CDR1 and CDR2 (germline): LGHNT, FRNRAP. This CDR3 has 17 residues. With V trimmed by 6 bases and J by 1 base, 8 bases remained unmatched. Here the CDR3 reads CASGPPPSGGSYNEQFF. DNA for the CDR3: TGTGCTAGTGGCCCGCCCCCTAGCGGGGGGTCCTACAATGAGCAGTTCTTC.

V usage is TRBV19 and J usage is TRBJ1-2, with a possible D match to TRBD1 (5 bases). CDR1 is LNHDA and CDR2 is SQIVND in the germline V gene (reference sequence). V was shortened by 3 bases and J by 5 bases, with 13 bases between the two germline ends. There are 14 residues in the CDR3. The CDR3, as DNA: TGTGCCAGTAGTATCCCAGGGTTTCAATATGGCTACACCTTC. It codes for CASSIPGFQYGYTF.

The chain uses TRBV11-2 and TRBJ2-7; 9 bases are a match to TRBD2. Trimming removed 3 bases from V and 1 base from J; junction bases left unmatched: 4. This CDR3 spans 15 amino acids. From germline, CDR1 is SGHAT and CDR2 FQNNGV. This CDR3 reads CASSFSGGRSYEQYF. The CDR3 bases are TGTGCCAGCAGCTTCAGCGGGGGGCGGTCCTACGAGCAGTACTTC.

This clone was found a few times. The chain recombines TRBV11-2 with TRBJ1-2; tentatively, D is TRBD1 (6 bases). Germline V CDR1 and CDR2: SGHAT, FQNNGV. V was clipped by 1 base and J by 8 bases, with 20 bases between them. CDR3 length: 16 residues. The CDR3 region is CASSLAVGADLWGYTF. DNA for the CDR3: TGTGCCAGCAGCTTAGCTGTGGGGGCGGATTTATGGGGCTACACCTTC. The whole variable domain, remainder taken from reference TRBV11-2 and TRBJ1-2, is EAGVAQSPRYKIIEKRQSVAFWCNPISGHATLYWYQQILGQGPKLLIQFQNNGVVDDSQLPKDRFSAERLKGVDSTLKIQPAKLEDSAVYLCASSLAVGADLWGYTFGSGTRLTVV.

J is TRBJ2-5 and V is TRBV25-1; TRBD2 agrees at 7 bases. This CDR3 spans 16 amino acids. Looked up from germline, CDR1 is MGHDK and CDR2 is SYGVNS. After removal of 5 bases from V and 1 base from J, the junction contained 10 bases not matched to a gene. In DNA form, the CDR3 reads TGTGCCAGCAGTACTCTTGGGCTAGCGGCCCAAGAGACCCAGTACTTC. Translation: CASSTLGLAAQETQYF.

This chain uses TRBV25-1 with TRBJ1-2; 7 nucleotides line up with TRBD1. Trimming at V came to 4 bases and at J to 4 bases, leaving 6 bases not matched to a gene. Germline V CDR1 and CDR2: MGHDK, SYGVNS. The CDR3 extends over 14 amino acids. CDR3 sequence (DNA): TGTGCCAGCAGTGCCCAGACAGGGATCTATGGCTACACCTTC. Amino acids: CASSAQTGIYGYTF.

The chain has TRBV19 and TRBJ1-4, with 9 nucleotides matching TRBD1. The CDR3 consists of 12 residues. Germline CDR1 reads LNHDA; CDR2 reads SQIVND (reference sequence). J was trimmed by 7 bases and V by 11 bases; bases with no gene match: 5. The CDR3 is CAGRDRAEKLFF. The DNA for the CDR3 is TGTGCCGGCCGGGACAGGGCTGAAAAACTGTTTTTT.

The J gene is TRBJ2-7, the V gene TRBV7-5; the table's TRBD1 call for D was not verified on the DNA. TRBV7-5 is a documented pseudogene. CDR3 size: 16 residues. The CDR3 DNA is TGTGCCAGAAGCCCCTGGACAGGGTTGGTTTTATACGAGCAGTACTTC. It translates to CARSPWTGLVLYEQYF.

The V gene is TRBV4-1, the J gene TRBJ1-4, with D uncertain. CDR3 size: 12 residues. V lost 2 bases and J 11 bases, leaving 9 bases between the germline ends. Germline CDR1 MGHRA, CDR2 YSYEKL. DNA for the CDR3: TGCGCCAGCAGCCAAACGACGGGGAAACTGTTTTTT. Translation gives CASSQTTGKLFF.

V is TRBV6-1 and J is TRBJ1-5; TRBD1 matches at 8 bases. The CDR3 is 14 amino acids. V dropped 7 bases and J dropped 7; count of bases not matched to a gene: 9. CDR1 and CDR2 (germline): MNHNS, SASEGT. CDR3 nucleotide sequence: TGTGCCAGCAATACTCAGGGGGCCGGCCAGCCCCAGCATTTT. This encodes CASNTQGAGQPQHF.

The chain has TRBV5-1 and TRBJ1-2, with a possible D match to TRBD1 (5 bases). V lost 4 bases to trimming and J lost 8 bases, with 12 bases between them. Germline lookup yields CDR1 SGHRS and CDR2 YFSETQ. The CDR3 is made up of 12 amino acids. The chain's CDR3 is CASSGTGEGYTF. CDR3 nucleotide sequence: TGCGCCAGCAGCGGGACGGGGGAAGGCTACACCTTC.

Turning to this clone: This sample includes further DNA sequences coding for the same CDR3. The chain couples TRBV6-5 to TRBJ1-2; TRBD1 aligns across 7 bases. V lost 3 bases, J lost 4 bases, and 5 bases stayed unmatched. This CDR3 has 14 amino acids. CDR1 is MNHEY, CDR2 SVGAGI, per germline. The CDR3 DNA is TGTGCCAGCAGTTATTCAGGGGGTGGCTATGGCTACACCTTC. Translation: CASSYSGGGYGYTF.

This clone came up a few times. The sample contains more than one DNA sequence encoding this CDR3. The chain carries TRBV6-5 and TRBJ2-7; 10 bases match TRBD2. In germline, CDR1 is MNHEY, CDR2 SVGAGI. This CDR3 contains 15 residues. V shed 6 bases, J shed 3 bases, and the junction held 8 bases outside the gene matches. CDR3 region: CASSRKAGGVYEQYF. The CDR3 region has the DNA TGTGCCAGCAGCAGAAAAGCGGGAGGGGTCTACGAGCAGTACTTC.

This sequence joins TRBV28 and TRBJ2-7, with TRBD2 identical over 11 bases. CDR1 is MDHEN and CDR2 is SYDVKM in the germline V gene. Trimming removed 5 bases from V and 2 bases from J; junction bases left unmatched: 2. The CDR3 spans 14 residues. Written as DNA, the CDR3 is TGTGCCAGCAGTCTGACTAGCGGGGCCTACGAGCAGTACTTC. This sequence encodes CASSLTSGAYEQYF. Full variable domain (remainder filled in from reference TRBV28 and TRBJ2-7): DVKVTQSSRYLVKRTGEKVFLECVQDMDHENMFWYRQDPGLGLRLIYFSYDVKMKEKGDIPEGYSVSREKKERFSLILESASTNQTSMYLCASSLTSGAYEQYFGPGTRLTVT.

This clone was detected a few times. V usage is TRBV2 and J usage is TRBJ2-3; D is unresolved. The germline CDR1 and CDR2 sequences are SNHLY and FYNNEI. This CDR3 spans 14 amino acids. Trimming pared 0 bases from V and 4 bases from J, leaving 8 bases between. The CDR3 reads CASSEAPVADTQYF. CDR3 bases: TGTGCCAGCAGTGAAGCTCCCGTCGCAGATACGCAGTATTTT.

This rearrangement joins TRBV15 to TRBJ1-1; 10 bases agree with TRBD1. This CDR3 comprises 18 residues. V was pared by 0 bases and J by 3 bases, with 10 bases of the junction left unmatched. Germline loops: CDR1 LNHNV, CDR2 YYDKDF (reference sequence). CDR3 in DNA: TGTGCCACCAGCAGAGATAGGGGGACAGGGGATAGGGACACTGAAGCTTTCTTT. This gives the protein CATSRDRGTGDRDTEAFF.

This clone has a handful of counts. The chain is built from TRBV28 and TRBJ1-5, with D perhaps TRBD1 (5 bases). The CDR3 is 11 residues long. Per germline, CDR1 MDHEN and CDR2 SYDVKM. The V and J ends lost 6 bases and 10 bases respectively, with 10 bases between them. This CDR3 is CASSWGSPQHF. DNA for the CDR3: TGTGCCAGCAGCTGGGGCTCACCCCAGCATTTT.

This chain connects TRBV5-1 to TRBJ2-7, with TRBD1 matching 7 bases. Germline loops: CDR1 SGHRS, CDR2 YFSETQ. CDR3 length: 15 amino acids. V dropped 4 bases and J dropped 3; count of bases not matched to a gene: 10. DNA for the CDR3: TGCGCCAGCAGCCCAGAGGGACAGTGGGACTACGAGCAGTACTTC. Protein sequence: CASSPEGQWDYEQYF.

This clone was picked up a small number of times. The J gene is TRBJ2-2, the V gene TRBV9, with a tentative D call TRBD2 (6 bases). Germline lookup yields CDR1 SGDLS and CDR2 YYNGEE. The CDR3 covers 16 residues. Trimming removed 0 bases at V and 0 bases at J, with 9 bases between. The CDR3 DNA reads TGTGCCAGCAGCGTAGGGACTACCTCGAACACCGGGGAGCTGTTTTTT. Translation gives CASSVGTTSNTGELFF.

This chain links TRBV7-9 with TRBJ1-5, with D unresolved. The CDR3 is 13 amino acids. Trimming cost V 4 bases and J 12 bases, with 16 bases left between them. Per germline, CDR1 SEHNR and CDR2 FQNEAQ (reference sequence). The chain's CDR3 is CASSSSWSLGQHF. The CDR3 DNA reads as TGTGCCAGCAGCTCGTCCTGGAGTTTGGGCCAGCATTTT.

A few counts support this clone. The chain employs TRBV9 and TRBJ2-1; 8 bases map to TRBD2. Germline trimming cut 3 bases from V and 4 bases from J; bases unmatched to any gene: 9. CDR1 is SGDLS and CDR2 is YYNGEE in the germline V gene. The length of the CDR3 is 16 residues. CDR3 nucleotide sequence: TGTGCCAGCAGCGGGAGACTAGCGCAAACTTACAATGAGCAGTTCTTC. Protein: CASSGRLAQTYNEQFF.

V and J are TRBV5-6 and TRBJ2-1; 10 nucleotides align to TRBD2. This CDR3 spans 16 amino acids. V lost 0 bases and J lost 0; bases outside the gene matches: 0. Germline V gene lookup returns CDR1 SGHDT and CDR2 YYEEEE. The CDR3 nucleotides are TGTGCCAGCAGCTTGGGACTAGCGGGCTCCTACAATGAGCAGTTCTTC. Its translation is CASSLGLAGSYNEQFF. The variable domain in full, with the rest retrieved from reference TRBV5-6 and TRBJ2-1, is DAGVTQSPTHLIKTRGQQVTLRCSPKSGHDTVSWYQQALGQGPQFIFQYYEEEERQRGNFPDRFSGHQFPNYSSELNVNALLLGDSALYLCASSLGLAGSYNEQFFGPGTRLTVL.

The genes are TRBV25-1 and TRBJ2-5; D not resolved. This CDR3 is 13 amino acids long. With 3 bases removed from V and 0 bases from J, the gap between germline ends came to 5 bases. Germline V gene lookup returns CDR1 MGHDK and CDR2 SYGVNS. The CDR3 DNA sequence: TGTGCCAGCAGTGAGTTCGACCAAGAGACCCAGTACTTC. The encoded protein is CASSEFDQETQYF.

This clone was recorded once. V is TRBV19 and J is TRBJ2-5, with TRBD1 matching 7 bases. Germline V gene data show CDR1 as LNHDA and CDR2 as SQIVND (reference sequence). This CDR3 has 13 residues. Unmatched junction bases numbered 5, after V lost 8 bases and J lost 2 bases. The CDR3 region is CASGDSRQETQYF. CDR3 nucleotide sequence: TGTGCCAGTGGGGACAGCCGGCAAGAGACCCAGTACTTC.